This T cell receptor (beta chain) was captured by sequencing in a study of long-term antiretroviral therapy in people with HIV. The study, taken as a whole, reports: Collection of the blood took place between 2004 and 2017. The ART regimens in use then may have been less effective than current ones.

As for this clone: The antigen is unknown.

The libraries were made with immunoSEQ v3.0 at survey level. The table came from immunoSEQ multiplex PCR; TCRdb's copy has only in-frame clones and leaves some out. The profile shows 33,000 or so clones, 75% to 85% of them singletons. CDR1 is MDHEN, CDR2 SYDVKM, per germline. CDR3 length: 18 amino acids. V lost 3 bases, J lost 4 bases, and 15 bases stayed unmatched. This clonotype was sampled from a man in his late teens or twenties with HIV. The sequences come from unsorted PBMCs, collected 0.3 years after starting antiretroviral therapy. The rearrangement uses TRBV28 and TRBJ2-5, with 9 positions matching TRBD2. Here the CDR3 DNA reads TGTGCCAGCAGTTTCCCCACGACTAGCGGACGTTGGGGAGAGACCCAGTACTTC. Encoded protein: CASSFPTTSGRWGETQYF.